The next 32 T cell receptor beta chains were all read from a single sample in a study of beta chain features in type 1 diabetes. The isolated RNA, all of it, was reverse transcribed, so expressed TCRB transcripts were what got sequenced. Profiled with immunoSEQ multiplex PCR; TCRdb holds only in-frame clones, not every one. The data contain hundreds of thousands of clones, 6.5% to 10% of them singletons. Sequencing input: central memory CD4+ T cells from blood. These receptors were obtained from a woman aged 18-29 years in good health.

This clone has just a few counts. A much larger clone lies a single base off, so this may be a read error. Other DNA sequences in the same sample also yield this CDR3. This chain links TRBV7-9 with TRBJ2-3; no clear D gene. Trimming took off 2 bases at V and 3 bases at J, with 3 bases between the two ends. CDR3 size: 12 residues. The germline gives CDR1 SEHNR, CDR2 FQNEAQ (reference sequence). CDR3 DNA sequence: TGTGCCAGCAGCTTAAGTACAGATACGCAGTATTTT. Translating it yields CASSLSTDTQYF.

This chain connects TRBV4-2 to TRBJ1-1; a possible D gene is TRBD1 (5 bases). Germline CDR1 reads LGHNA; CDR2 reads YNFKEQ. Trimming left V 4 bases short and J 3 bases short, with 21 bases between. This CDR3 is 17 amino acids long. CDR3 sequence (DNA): TGTGCCAGCAGCCCCTTCGGGTCGGGGGAGAAATACACTGAAGCTTTCTTT. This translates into CASSPFGSGEKYTEAFF.

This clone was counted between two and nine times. The CDR3: CASSEGRLVNTQYF. The CDR3, as DNA: TGTGCCAGCAGTGAAGGTCGACTAGTCAATACGCAGTATTTT. V gene TRBV2 combines with J gene TRBJ2-3; D may be TRBD2 (6 bases). CDR3 length equals 14 residues. Trimming left V 1 base short and J 7 bases short, with 12 bases between. Germline lookup yields CDR1 SNHLY and CDR2 FYNNEI.

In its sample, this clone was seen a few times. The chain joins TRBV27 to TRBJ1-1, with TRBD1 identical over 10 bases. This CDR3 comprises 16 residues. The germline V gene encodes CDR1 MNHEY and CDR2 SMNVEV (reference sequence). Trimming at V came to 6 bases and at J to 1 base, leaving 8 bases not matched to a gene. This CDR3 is CASSLARTGGNTEAFF. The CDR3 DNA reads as TGTGCCAGCAGCTTAGCTCGGACAGGGGGGAACACTGAAGCTTTCTTT.

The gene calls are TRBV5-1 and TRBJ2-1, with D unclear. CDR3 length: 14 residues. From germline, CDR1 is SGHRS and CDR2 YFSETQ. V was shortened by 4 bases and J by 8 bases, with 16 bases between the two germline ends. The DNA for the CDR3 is TGCGCCAGCAGCGAAGCCCCGAGTATGGATGAGCAGTTCTTC. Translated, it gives CASSEAPSMDEQFF.

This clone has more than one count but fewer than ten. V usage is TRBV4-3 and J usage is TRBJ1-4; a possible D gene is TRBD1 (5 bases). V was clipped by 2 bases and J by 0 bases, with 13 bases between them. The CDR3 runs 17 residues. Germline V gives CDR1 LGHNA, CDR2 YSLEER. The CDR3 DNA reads TGCGCCAGCAGCCAAAGGCAGGGTGTCACAACTAATGAAAAACTGTTTTTT. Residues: CASSQRQGVTTNEKLFF.

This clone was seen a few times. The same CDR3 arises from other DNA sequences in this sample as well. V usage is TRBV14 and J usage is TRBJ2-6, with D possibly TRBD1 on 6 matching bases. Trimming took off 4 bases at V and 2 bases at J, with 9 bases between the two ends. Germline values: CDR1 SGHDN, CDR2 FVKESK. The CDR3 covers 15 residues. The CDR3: CASSRNRAGANVLTF. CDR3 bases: TGTGCCAGCAGCCGGAACAGGGCTGGGGCCAACGTCCTGACTTTC.

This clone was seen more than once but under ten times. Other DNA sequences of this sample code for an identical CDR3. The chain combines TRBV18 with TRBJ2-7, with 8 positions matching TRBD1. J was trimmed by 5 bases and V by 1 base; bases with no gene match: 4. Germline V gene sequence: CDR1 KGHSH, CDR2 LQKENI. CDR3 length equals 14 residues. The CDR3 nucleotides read TGTGCCAGCTCACCACGGACAGGGAGTGACGAGCAGTACTTC. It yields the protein CASSPRTGSDEQYF.

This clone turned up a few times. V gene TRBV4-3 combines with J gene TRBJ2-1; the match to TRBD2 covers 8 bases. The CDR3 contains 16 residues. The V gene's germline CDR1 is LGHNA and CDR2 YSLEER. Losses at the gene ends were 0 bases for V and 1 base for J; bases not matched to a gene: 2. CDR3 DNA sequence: TGCGCCAGCAGCCAAGATACGGGAGGGTCCTACAATGAGCAGTTCTTC. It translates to CASSQDTGGSYNEQFF.

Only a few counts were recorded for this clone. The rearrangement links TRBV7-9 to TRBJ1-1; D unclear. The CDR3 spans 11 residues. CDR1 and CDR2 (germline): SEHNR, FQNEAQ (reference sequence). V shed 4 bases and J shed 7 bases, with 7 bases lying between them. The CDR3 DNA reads TGTGCCAGCAGCTCCAGTTATGAAGCTTTCTTT. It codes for CASSSSYEAFF. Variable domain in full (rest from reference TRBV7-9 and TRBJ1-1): DTGVSQNPRHKITKRGQNVTFRCDPISEHNRLYWYRQTLGQGPEFLTYFQNEAQLEKSRLLSDRFSAERPKGSFSTLEIQRTEQGDSAMYLCASSSSYEAFFGQGTRLTVV.

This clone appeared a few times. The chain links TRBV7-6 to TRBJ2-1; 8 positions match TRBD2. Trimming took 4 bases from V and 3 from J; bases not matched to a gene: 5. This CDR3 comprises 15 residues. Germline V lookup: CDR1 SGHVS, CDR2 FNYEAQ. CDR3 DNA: TGTGCCAGCAGCTCCCGGGGGGGAATCTACAATGAGCAGTTCTTC. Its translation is CASSSRGGIYNEQFF. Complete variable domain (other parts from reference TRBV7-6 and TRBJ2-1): GAGVSQSPRYKVTKRGQDVALRCDPISGHVSLYWYRQALGQGPEFLTYFNYEAQQDKSGLPNDRFSAERPEGSISTLTIQRTEQRDSAMYRCASSSRGGIYNEQFFGPGTRLTVL.

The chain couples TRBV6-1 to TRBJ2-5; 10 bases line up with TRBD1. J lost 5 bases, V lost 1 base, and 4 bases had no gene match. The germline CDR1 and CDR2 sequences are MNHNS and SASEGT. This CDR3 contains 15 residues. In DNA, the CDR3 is TGTGCCAGCAGTGAAGGACAGGGGGCGCGTGAGACCCAGTACTTC. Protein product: CASSEGQGARETQYF.

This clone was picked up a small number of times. CDR3: CASTPFDRLHSGANVLTF. In DNA form, the CDR3 reads TGTGCCAGTACCCCATTCGACAGGTTGCACTCTGGGGCCAACGTCCTGACTTTC. This chain connects TRBV19 to TRBJ2-6, with D perhaps TRBD1 (6 bases). This CDR3 spans 18 amino acids. Germline lookup yields CDR1 LNHDA and CDR2 SQIVND (reference sequence). The V end lost 7 bases, the J end lost 0 bases, and 19 bases lay between the germline ends.

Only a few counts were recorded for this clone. Here the CDR3 DNA reads TGTGCCACAGGGATTGGGGCAGGGGGACAAGAGACCCAGTACTTC. Translated, it gives CATGIGAGGQETQYF. This rearrangement joins TRBV10-3 to TRBJ2-5; 7 nucleotides agree with TRBD1. This CDR3 has 15 residues. The junction had 13 bases not matched to a gene; V was cut back by 10 bases and J by 2 bases. Looked up from germline, CDR1 is ENHRY and CDR2 is SYGVKD.

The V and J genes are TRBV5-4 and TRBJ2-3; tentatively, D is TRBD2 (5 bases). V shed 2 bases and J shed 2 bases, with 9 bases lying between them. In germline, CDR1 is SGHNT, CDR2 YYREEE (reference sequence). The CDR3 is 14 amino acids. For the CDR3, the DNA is TGTGCCAGCAGCTTCGGACTCTTCACAGATACGCAGTATTTT. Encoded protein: CASSFGLFTDTQYF.

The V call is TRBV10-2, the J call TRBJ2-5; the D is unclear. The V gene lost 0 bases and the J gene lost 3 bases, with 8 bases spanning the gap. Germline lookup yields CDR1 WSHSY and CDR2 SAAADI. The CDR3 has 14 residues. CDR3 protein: CASSESSVKETQYF. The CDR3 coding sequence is TGCGCCAGCAGTGAGTCATCAGTGAAAGAGACCCAGTACTTC.

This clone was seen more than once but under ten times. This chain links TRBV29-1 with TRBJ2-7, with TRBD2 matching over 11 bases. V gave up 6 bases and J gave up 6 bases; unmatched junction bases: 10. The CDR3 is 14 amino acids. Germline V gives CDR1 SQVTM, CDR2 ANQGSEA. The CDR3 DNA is TGCAGCGTAACAACTAGCGGGAGTTTTACCGAGCAGTACTTC. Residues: CSVTTSGSFTEQYF.

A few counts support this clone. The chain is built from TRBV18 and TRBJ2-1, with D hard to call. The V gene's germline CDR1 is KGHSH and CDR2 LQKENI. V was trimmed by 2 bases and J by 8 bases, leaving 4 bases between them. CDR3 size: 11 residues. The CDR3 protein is CASSPGYEQFF. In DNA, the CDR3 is TGTGCCAGCTCACCAGGGTATGAGCAGTTCTTC.

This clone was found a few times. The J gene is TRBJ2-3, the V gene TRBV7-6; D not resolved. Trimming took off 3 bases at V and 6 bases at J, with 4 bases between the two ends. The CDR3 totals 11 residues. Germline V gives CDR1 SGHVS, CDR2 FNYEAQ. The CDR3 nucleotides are TGTGCCAGCAGCTTTCGTGATACGCAGTATTTT. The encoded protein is CASSFRDTQYF.

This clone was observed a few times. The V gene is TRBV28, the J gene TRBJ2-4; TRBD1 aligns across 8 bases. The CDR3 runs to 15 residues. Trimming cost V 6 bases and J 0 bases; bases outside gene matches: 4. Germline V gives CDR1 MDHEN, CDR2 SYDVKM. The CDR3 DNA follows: TGTGCCAGCAGACCAACAGGGGGAGCCAAAAACATTCAGTACTTC. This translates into CASRPTGGAKNIQYF.

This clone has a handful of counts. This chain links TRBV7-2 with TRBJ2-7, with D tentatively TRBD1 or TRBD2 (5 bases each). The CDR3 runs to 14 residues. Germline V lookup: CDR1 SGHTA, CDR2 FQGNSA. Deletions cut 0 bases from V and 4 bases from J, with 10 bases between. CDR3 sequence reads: CASSLAPGRYEQYF. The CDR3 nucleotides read TGTGCCAGCAGCTTAGCGCCGGGGCGTTACGAGCAGTACTTC.

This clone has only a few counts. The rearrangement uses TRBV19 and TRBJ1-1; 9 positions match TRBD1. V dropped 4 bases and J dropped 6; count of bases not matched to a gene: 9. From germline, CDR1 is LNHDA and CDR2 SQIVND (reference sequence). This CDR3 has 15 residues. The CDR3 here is CASSTRTGGASEAFF. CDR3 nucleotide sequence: TGTGCCAGTAGTACTCGAACAGGGGGCGCATCTGAAGCTTTCTTT.

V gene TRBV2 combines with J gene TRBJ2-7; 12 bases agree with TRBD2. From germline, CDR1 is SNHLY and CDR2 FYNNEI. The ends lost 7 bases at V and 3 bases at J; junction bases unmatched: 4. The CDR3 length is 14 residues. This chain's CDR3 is CASKRLAGVYEQYF. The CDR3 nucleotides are TGTGCCAGCAAACGACTAGCGGGAGTCTACGAGCAGTACTTC.

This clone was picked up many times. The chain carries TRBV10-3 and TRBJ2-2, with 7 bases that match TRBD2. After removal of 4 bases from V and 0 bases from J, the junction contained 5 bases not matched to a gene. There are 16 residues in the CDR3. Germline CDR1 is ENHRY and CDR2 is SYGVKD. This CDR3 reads CAISVRLAANTGELFF. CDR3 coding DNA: TGTGCCATCAGTGTCAGACTAGCCGCGAACACCGGGGAGCTGTTTTTT.

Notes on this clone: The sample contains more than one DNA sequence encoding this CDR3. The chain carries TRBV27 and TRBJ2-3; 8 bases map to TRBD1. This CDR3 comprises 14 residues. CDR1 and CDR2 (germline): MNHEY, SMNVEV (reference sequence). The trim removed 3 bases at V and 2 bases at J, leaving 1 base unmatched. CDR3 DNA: TGTGCCAGCAGTTTGACAGGGGCCACAGATACGCAGTATTTT. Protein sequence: CASSLTGATDTQYF.

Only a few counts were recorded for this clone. The CDR3 loop reads CASRERYTGRVEAFF. The CDR3 region has the DNA TGTGCCAGCAGGGAAAGGTACACGGGCCGGGTCGAAGCTTTCTTT. The chain joins TRBV27 to TRBJ1-1; the D is unclear. CDR1 is MNHEY and CDR2 is SMNVEV in the germline V gene (reference sequence). This CDR3 is 15 amino acids long. Between the trimmed V and J ends, which lost 6 bases and 8 bases, there was a span of 22 bases.

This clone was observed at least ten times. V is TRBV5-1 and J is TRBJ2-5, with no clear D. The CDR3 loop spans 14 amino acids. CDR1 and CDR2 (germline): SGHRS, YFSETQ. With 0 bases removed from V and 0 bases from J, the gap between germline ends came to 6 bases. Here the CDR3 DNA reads TGCGCCAGCAGCTTGGGCGCAAACCAAGAGACCCAGTACTTC. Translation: CASSLGANQETQYF.

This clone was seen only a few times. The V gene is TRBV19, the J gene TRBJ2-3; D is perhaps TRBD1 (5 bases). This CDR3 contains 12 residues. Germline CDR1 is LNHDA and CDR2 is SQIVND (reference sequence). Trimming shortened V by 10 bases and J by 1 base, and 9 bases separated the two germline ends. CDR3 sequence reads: CATVGGTDTQYF. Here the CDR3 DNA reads TGTGCCACCGTAGGGGGCACAGATACGCAGTATTTT.

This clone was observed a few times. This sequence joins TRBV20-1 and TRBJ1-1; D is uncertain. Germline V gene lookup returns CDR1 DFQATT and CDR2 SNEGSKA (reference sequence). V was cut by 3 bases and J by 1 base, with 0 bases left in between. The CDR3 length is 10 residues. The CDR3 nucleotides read TGCAGTGCTAGGAACACTGAAGCTTTCTTT. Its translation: CSARNTEAFF.

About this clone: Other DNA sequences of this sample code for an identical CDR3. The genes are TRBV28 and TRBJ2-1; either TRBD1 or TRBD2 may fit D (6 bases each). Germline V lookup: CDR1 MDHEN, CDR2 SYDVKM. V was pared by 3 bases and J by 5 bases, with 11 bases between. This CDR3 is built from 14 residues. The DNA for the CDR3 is TGTGCCAGCAGTTTGGGGGGCTCTCACAATGAGCAGTTCTTC. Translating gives CASSLGGSHNEQFF.

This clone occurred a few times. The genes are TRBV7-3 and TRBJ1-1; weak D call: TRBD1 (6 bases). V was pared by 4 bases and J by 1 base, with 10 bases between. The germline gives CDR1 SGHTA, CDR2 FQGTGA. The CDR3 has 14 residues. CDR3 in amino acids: CASSSGHSNTEAFF. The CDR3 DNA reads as TGTGCCAGCAGCTCGGGACACTCGAACACTGAAGCTTTCTTT.

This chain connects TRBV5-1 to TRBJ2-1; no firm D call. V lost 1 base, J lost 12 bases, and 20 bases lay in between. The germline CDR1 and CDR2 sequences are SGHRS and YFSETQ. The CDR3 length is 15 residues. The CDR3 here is CASSLNLGSVYRQFF. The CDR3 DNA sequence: TGCGCCAGCAGCTTGAATTTGGGTAGTGTTTACCGGCAGTTCTTC.